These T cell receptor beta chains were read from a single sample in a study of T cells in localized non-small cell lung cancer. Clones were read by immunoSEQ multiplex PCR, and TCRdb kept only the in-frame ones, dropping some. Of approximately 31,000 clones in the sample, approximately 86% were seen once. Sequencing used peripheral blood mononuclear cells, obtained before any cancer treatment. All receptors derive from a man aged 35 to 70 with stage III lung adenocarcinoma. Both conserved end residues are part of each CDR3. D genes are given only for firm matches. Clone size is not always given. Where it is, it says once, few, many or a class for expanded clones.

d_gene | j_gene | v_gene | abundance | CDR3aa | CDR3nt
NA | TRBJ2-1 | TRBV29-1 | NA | CSVQGNGDEQFF | TGCAGCGTCCAGGGGAATGGCGATGAGCAGTTCTTC
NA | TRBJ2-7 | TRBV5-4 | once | CASSLGPGGTPYEQYF | TGTGCCAGCAGCTTGGGTCCGGGGGGCACCCCCTACGAGCAGTACTTC
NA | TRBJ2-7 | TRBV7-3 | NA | CASSLKFSVYDTVPTYEQYF | TGTGCCAGCAGCTTAAAATTTAGTGTCTACGACACGGTTCCAACCTACGAGCAGTACTTC
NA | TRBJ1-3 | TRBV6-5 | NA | CASRASGNTIYF | TGTGCCAGCAGGGCTTCTGGAAACACCATATATTTT
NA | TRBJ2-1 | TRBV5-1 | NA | CASSLTGDINEQFF | TGCGCCAGCAGCTTAACCGGGGACATCAATGAGCAGTTCTTC
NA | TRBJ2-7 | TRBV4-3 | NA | CASSQALNGDTSSYEQYF | TGCGCCAGCAGCCAAGCTCTTAATGGGGACACCAGCTCCTACGAGCAGTACTTC
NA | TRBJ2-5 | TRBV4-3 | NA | CASSQDPGGRVQETQYF | TGCGCCAGCAGCCAAGATCCGGGCGGCAGGGTCCAAGAGACCCAGTACTTC
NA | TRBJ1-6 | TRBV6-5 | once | CASTRVFDSPLHF | TGTGCCAGCACTAGGGTTTTCGATTCACCCCTCCACTTT
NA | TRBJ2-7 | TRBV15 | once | CATSSPRGLSYEQYF | TGTGCCACCAGCAGCCCCCGAGGACTCTCCTACGAGCAGTACTTC
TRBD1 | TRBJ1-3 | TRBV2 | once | CASRDRTGVGNTIYF | TGTGCCAGCAGGGACCGGACAGGGGTAGGAAACACCATATATTTT
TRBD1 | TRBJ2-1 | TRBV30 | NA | CAWSRDSNNEQFF | TGTGCCTGGAGTAGGGACAGTAACAATGAGCAGTTCTTC
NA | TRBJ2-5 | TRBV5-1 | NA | CASSLGYGQQETQYF | TGCGCCAGCAGCTTGGGCTACGGACAGCAAGAGACCCAGTACTTC
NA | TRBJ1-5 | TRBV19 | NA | CASSTNTGTLSNQPQHF | TGTGCCAGTAGTACAAACACCGGGACACTTAGCAATCAGCCCCAGCATTTT
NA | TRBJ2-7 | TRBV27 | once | CASTPYPGEEQYF | TGTGCCAGCACCCCTTATCCGGGGGAAGAGCAGTACTTC
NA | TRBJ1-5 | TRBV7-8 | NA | CASNRESGFNQPQHF | TGTGCCAGCAACCGGGAGTCAGGATTCAATCAGCCCCAGCATTTT
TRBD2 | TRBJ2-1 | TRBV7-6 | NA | CASARGLAGSSYNEQFF | TGTGCCAGCGCGAGGGGACTAGCGGGGAGCTCCTACAATGAGCAGTTCTTC
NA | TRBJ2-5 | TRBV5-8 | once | CASSSYSGRETQYF | TGTGCCAGCAGCTCGTACTCCGGGCGGGAGACCCAGTACTTC
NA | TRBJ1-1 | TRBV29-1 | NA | CSVGFPEAFF | TGCAGCGTTGGATTCCCTGAAGCTTTCTTT
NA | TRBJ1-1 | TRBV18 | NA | CASSPTIVAEAFF | TGTGCCAGCTCACCCACGATCGTCGCTGAAGCTTTCTTT
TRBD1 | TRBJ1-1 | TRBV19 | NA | CASALGQGGITEAFF | TGTGCCAGTGCCCTCGGACAGGGAGGGATCACTGAAGCTTTCTTT
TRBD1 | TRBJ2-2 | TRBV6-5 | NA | CASSYTAGGPGELFF | TGTGCCAGCAGTTACACCGCAGGGGGCCCCGGGGAGCTGTTTTTT
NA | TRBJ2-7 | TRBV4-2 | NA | CASSPQMGEEQYF | TGTGCCAGCAGCCCCCAAATGGGGGAGGAGCAGTACTTC
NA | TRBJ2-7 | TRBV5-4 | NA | CASSKQDRTFPEQYF | TGTGCCAGCAGCAAACAGGACAGAACCTTCCCCGAGCAGTACTTC
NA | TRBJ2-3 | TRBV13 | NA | CASSHPEEDGDTQYF | TGTGCCAGCAGCCACCCCGAAGAGGACGGGGATACGCAGTATTTT
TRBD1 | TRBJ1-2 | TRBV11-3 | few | CASSHRGRDGYTF | TGTGCCAGCAGCCACAGGGGGCGGGATGGCTACACCTTC
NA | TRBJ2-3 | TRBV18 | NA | CASSPNGGTDTQYF | TGTGCCAGCTCACCCAATGGGGGCACAGATACGCAGTATTTT
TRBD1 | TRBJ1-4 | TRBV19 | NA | CASSIRGQGAEDEKLFF | TGTGCCAGTAGTATACGCGGACAGGGGGCGGAGGATGAAAAACTGTTTTTT
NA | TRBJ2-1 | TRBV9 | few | CASSGLRDTLRNEQFF | TGTGCCAGCAGCGGGCTCCGGGACACCCTAAGGAATGAGCAGTTCTTC
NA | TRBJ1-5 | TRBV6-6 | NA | CASSYDRNQPQHF | TGTGCCAGCAGTTACGACAGAAATCAGCCCCAGCATTTT
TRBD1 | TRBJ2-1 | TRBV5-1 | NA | CASSPGQAGGEQFF | TGCGCCAGTTCTCCGGGACAGGCTGGGGGTGAGCAGTTCTTC
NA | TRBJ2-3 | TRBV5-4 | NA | CASSLSDTQYF | TGTGCCAGCAGTCTCTCCGATACGCAGTATTTT
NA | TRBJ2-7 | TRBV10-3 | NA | CAISDPTEPIYEQYF | TGTGCCATCAGTGACCCGACAGAACCTATTTACGAGCAGTACTTC
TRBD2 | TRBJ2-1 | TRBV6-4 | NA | CASSDEAGGPHEQFF | TGTGCCAGCAGTGACGAAGCGGGGGGGCCTCATGAGCAGTTCTTC
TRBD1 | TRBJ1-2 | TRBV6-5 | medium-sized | CASSYQGANGYTF | TGTGCCAGCAGTTATCAGGGGGCTAATGGCTACACCTTC
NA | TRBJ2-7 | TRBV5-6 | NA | CASSLAVGGEQYF | TGTGCCAGCAGCTTGGCCGTGGGCGGCGAGCAGTACTTC
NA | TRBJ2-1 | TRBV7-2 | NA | CASSLSVSSYNEQFF | TGTGCCAGCAGCTTAAGTGTGAGCTCCTACAATGAGCAGTTCTTC
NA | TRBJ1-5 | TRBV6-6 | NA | CASSYSRDQPQHF | TGTGCCAGCAGTTACTCCCGGGATCAGCCCCAGCATTTT
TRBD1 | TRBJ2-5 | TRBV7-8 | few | CASSSGQGRAETQYF | TGTGCCAGCAGCTCCGGACAGGGGCGCGCCGAGACCCAGTACTTC
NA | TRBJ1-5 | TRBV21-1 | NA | CASSSIRTGGNQPQHF | TGTGCCAGCAGCAGTATAAGGACAGGGGGCAATCAGCCCCAGCATTTT
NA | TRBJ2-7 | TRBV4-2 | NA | CASSQNHPSEQYF | TGTGCCAGCAGCCAGAACCACCCCTCCGAGCAGTACTTC
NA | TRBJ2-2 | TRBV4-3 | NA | CASSPQGYRTGELFF | TGCGCCAGCAGCCCCCAGGGATACCGGACCGGGGAGCTGTTTTTT
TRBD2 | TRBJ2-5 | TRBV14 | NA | CASSPTWGGETQYF | TGTGCCAGCAGCCCCACGTGGGGGGGAGAGACCCAGTACTTC
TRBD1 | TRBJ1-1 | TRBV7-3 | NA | CASSRDRGYEAFF | TGTGCCAGCAGCAGGGACAGGGGGTATGAAGCTTTCTTT
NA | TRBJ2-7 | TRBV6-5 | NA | CASTDYDEQYF | TGTGCCAGCACCGATTACGACGAGCAGTACTTC
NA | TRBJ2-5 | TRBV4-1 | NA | CASSQVQTQETQYF | TGCGCCAGCAGCCAAGTACAAACCCAAGAGACCCAGTACTTC
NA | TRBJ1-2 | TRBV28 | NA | CASSLTGARGYTF | TGTGCCAGCAGTTTAACAGGTGCGAGGGGCTACACCTTC
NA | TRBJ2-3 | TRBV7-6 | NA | CASSLHRETDTQYF | TGTGCCAGCAGCTTGCACCGGGAGACAGATACGCAGTATTTT
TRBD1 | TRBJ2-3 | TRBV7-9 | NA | CASSLGTGVIDTQYF | TGTGCCAGCAGCTTAGGGACAGGGGTAATAGATACGCAGTATTTT
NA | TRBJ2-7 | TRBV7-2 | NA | CASSSSPGLSYEQYF | TGTGCCAGCAGCTCATCACCGGGACTTAGCTACGAGCAGTACTTC
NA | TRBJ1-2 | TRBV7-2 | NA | CASSSYRTSYGYTF | TGTGCCAGCAGCTCATACAGAACCTCATATGGCTACACCTTC
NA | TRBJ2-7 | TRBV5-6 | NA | CASSLVGQSISYEQYF | TGTGCCAGCAGCTTGGTTGGACAGTCAATATCCTACGAGCAGTACTTC
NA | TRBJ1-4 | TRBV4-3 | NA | CASSRRLLQGSNEKLFF | TGCGCCAGCAGCCGCCGTCTGCTACAGGGATCTAATGAAAAACTGTTTTTT
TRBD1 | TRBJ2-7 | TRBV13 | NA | CASSLLYRGAFSYEQYF | TGTGCCAGCAGCTTGTTATACAGGGGGGCATTCTCCTACGAGCAGTACTTC
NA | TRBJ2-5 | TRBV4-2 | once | CASSQDGGAGQETQYF | TGTGCCAGCAGCCAAGACGGAGGGGCCGGCCAAGAGACCCAGTACTTC
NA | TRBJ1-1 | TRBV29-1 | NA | CSVEPRITGEAFF | TGCAGCGTTGAACCCAGAATTACAGGGGAAGCTTTCTTT
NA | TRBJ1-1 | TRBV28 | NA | CASSFTPFYTEAFF | TGTGCCAGCAGTTTTACTCCTTTTTACACTGAAGCTTTCTTT
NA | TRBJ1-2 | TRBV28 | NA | CASSLFRGLNGYTF | TGTGCCAGCAGTTTATTTCGGGGATTAAATGGCTACACCTTC
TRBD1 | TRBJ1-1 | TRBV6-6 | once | CASSPNMGQETEAFF | TGTGCCAGCAGCCCTAATATGGGACAGGAAACTGAAGCTTTCTTT
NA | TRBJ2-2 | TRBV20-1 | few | CSASYTGELFF | TGCAGTGCTAGCTACACCGGGGAGCTGTTTTTT